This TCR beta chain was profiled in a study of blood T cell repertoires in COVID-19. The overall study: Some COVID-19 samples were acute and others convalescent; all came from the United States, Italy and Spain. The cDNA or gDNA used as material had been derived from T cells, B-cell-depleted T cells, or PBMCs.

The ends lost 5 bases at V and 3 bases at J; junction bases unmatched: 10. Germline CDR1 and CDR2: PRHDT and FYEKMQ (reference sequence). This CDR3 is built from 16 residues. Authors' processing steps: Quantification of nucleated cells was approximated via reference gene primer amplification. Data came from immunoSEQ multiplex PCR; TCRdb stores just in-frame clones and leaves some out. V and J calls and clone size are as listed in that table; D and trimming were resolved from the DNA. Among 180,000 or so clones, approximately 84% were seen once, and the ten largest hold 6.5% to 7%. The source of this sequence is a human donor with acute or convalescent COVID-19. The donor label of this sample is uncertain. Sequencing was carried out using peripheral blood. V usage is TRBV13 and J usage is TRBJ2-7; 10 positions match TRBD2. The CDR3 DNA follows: TGTGCCAGCAGCCGGACCCCTAGCGGGAGTCTCTACGAGCAGTACTTC. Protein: CASSRTPSGSLYEQYF.